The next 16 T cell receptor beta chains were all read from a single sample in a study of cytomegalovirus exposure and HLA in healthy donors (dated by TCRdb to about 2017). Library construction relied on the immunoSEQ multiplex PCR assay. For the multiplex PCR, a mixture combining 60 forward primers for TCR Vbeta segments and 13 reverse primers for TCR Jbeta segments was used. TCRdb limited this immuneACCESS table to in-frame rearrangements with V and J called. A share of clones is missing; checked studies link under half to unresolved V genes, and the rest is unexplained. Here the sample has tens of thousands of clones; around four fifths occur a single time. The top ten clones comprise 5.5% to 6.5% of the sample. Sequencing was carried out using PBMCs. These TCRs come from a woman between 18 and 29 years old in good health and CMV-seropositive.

DNA of the CDR3: TGTGCCAGCAGTTGGGACAGGATAACTGGGGAAGAGACCCAGTACTTC. Its translation is CASSWDRITGEETQYF. V usage is TRBV6-6 and J usage is TRBJ2-5, with TRBD1 identical over 8 bases. The CDR3 runs 16 residues. Germline-derived CDR1 and CDR2 are MNHNY and SVGAGI (reference sequence). The ends lost 4 bases at V and 3 bases at J; junction bases unmatched: 10.

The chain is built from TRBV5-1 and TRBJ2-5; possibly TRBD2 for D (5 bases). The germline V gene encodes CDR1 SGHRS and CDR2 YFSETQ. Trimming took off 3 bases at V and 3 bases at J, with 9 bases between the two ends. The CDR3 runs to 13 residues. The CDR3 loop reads CASSSAGEETQYF. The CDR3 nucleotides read TGCGCCAGCAGCTCAGCCGGGGAAGAGACCCAGTACTTC.

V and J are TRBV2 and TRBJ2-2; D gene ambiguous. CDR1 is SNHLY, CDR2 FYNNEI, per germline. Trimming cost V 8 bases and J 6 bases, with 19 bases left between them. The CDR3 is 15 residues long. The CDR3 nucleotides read TGTGCCAGCGAAGCCAACGGAGCCGTCTCCGGGGAGCTGTTTTTT. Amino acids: CASEANGAVSGELFF.

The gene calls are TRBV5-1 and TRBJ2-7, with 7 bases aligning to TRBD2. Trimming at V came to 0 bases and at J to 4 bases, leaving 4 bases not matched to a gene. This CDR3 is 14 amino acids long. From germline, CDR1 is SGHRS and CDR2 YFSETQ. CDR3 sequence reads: CASSLDGREYEQYF. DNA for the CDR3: TGCGCCAGCAGCTTGGATGGGCGGGAGTACGAGCAGTACTTC.

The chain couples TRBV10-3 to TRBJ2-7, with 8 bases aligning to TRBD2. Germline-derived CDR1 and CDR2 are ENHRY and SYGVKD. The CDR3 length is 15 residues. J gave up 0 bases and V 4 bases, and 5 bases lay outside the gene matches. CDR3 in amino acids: CAISAGGGSSYEQYF. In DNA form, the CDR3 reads TGTGCCATCAGTGCAGGCGGGGGGAGCTCCTACGAGCAGTACTTC.

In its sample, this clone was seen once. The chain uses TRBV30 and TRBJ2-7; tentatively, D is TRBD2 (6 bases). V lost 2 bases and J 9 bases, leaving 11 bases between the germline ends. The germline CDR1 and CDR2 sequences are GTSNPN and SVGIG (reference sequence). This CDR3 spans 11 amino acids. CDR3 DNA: TGTGCCTGGAGTCCCGGGACTTGGCAGTACTTC. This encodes CAWSPGTWQYF.

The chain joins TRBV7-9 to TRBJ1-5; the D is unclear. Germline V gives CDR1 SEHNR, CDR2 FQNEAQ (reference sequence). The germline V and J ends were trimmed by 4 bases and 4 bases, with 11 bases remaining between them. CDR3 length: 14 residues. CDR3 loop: CASSSTGSNQPQHF. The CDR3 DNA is TGTGCCAGCAGCTCAACCGGGAGTAATCAGCCCCAGCATTTT.

The CDR3 reads CASSYSPQGETQYF. CDR3 bases: TGTGCCAGCAGTTACTCGCCACAGGGGGAGACCCAGTACTTC. The chain employs TRBV6-5 and TRBJ2-5, with 7 positions matching TRBD1. The CDR3 consists of 14 residues. With V trimmed by 0 bases and J by 5 bases, 3 bases remained unmatched. Germline loops: CDR1 MNHEY, CDR2 SVGAGI.

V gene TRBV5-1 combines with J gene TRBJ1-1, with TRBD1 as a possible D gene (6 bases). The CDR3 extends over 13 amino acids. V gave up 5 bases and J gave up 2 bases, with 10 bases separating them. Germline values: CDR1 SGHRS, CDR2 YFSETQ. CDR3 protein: CASRDRLNTEAFF. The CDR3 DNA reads TGCGCCAGCAGGGACAGACTTAACACTGAAGCTTTCTTT.

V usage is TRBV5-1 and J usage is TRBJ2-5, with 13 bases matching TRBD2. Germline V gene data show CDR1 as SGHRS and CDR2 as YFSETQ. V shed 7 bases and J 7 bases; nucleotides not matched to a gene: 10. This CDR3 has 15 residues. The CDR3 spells CASAWTSGGPTTQYF. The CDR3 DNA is TGCGCCAGCGCCTGGACTAGCGGGGGTCCCACGACCCAGTACTTC.

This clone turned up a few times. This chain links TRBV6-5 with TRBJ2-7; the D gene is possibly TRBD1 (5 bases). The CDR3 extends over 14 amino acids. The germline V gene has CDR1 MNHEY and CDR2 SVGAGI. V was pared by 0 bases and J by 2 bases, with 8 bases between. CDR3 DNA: TGTGCCAGCAGTTACTCGACAGACACCTACGAGCAGTACTTC. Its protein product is CASSYSTDTYEQYF.

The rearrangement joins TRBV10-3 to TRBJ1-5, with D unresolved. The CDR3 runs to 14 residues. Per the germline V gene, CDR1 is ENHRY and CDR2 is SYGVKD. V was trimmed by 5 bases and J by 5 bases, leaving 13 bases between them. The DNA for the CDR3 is TGTGCCATCAGTCAGTTAGGCGGCGATCAGCCCCAGCATTTT. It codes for CAISQLGGDQPQHF.

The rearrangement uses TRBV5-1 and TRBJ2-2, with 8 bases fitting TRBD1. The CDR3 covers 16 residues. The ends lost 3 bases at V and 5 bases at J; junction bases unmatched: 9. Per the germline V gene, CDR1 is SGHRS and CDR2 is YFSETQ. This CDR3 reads CASSYPGTGRTGELFF. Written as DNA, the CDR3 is TGCGCCAGCAGCTATCCTGGGACAGGTCGGACCGGGGAGCTGTTTTTT.

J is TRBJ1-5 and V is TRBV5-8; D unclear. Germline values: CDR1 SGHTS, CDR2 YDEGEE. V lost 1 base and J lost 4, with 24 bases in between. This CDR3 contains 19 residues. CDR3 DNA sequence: TGTGCCAGCAGCTTGTTTACTTGGCGGGGATTAGTGGATAATCAGCCCCAGCATTTT. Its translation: CASSLFTWRGLVDNQPQHF.

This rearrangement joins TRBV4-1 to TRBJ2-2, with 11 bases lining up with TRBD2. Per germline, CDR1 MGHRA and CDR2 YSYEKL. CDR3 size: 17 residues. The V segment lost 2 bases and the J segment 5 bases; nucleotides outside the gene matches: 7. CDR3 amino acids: CASSQQVAGGPTGELFF. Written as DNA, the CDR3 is TGCGCCAGCAGCCAACAGGTAGCGGGAGGGCCAACCGGGGAGCTGTTTTTT.

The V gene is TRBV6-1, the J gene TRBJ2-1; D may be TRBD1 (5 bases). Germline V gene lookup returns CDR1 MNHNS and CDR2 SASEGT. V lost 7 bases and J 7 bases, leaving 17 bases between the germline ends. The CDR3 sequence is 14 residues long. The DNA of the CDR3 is TGTGCCAGCATCTACAGGACACACACAAATGAGCAGTTCTTC. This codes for CASIYRTHTNEQFF.